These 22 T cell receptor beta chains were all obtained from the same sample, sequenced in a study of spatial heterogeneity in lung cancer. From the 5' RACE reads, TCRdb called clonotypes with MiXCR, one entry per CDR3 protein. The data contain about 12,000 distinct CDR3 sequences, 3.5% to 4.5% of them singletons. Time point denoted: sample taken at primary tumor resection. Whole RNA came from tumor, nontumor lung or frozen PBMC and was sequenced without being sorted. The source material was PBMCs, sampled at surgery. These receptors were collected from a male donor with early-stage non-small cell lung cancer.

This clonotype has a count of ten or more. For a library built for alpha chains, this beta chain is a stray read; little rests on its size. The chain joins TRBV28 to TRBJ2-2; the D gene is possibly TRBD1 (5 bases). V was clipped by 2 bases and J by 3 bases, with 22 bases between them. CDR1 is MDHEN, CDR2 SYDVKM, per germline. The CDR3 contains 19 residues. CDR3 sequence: CASSLVTVLHPSYTGELFF. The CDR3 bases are TGTGCCAGCAGTTTAGTGACAGTCCTCCACCCGTCTTACACCGGGGAGCTGTTTTTT.

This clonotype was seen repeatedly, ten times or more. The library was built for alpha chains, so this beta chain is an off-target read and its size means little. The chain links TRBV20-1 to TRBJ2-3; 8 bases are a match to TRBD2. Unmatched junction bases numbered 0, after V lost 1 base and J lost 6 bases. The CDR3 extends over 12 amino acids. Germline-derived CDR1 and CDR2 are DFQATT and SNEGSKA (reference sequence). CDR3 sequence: CSARGGRDTQYF. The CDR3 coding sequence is TGCAGTGCTAGAGGCGGGAGGGATACGCAGTATTTT.

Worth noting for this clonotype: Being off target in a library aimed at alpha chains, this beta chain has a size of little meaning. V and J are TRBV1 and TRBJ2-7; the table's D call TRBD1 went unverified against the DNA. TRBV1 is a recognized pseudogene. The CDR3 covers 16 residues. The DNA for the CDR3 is TGCACCAGCAGCCAGGCCCAAATCCGGGACACCTACGAGCAGTACTTC. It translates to CTSSQAQIRDTYEQYF.

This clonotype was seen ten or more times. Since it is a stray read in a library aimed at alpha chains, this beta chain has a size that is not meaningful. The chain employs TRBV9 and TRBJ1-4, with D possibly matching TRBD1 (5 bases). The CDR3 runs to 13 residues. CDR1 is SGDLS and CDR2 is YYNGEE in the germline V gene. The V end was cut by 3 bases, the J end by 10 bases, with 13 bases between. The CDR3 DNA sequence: TGTGCCAGCAGCGGATCTCAGGGCCCAAAACTGTTTTTT. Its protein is CASSGSQGPKLFF.

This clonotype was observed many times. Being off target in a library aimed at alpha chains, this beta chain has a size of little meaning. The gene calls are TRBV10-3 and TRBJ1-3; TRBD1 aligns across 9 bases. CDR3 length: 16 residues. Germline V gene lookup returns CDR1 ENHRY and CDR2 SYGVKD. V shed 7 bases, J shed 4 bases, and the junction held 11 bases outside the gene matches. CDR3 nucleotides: TGTGCCATCACCGGAGGGGACAGGGTGGAAGGAAACACCATATATTTT. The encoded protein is CAITGGDRVEGNTIYF.

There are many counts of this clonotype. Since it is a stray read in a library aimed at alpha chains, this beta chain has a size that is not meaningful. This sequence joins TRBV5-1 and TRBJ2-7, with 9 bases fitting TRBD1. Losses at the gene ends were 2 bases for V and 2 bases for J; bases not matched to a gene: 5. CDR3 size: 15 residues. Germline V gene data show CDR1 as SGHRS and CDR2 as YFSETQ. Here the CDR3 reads CASSLSGTGPYEQYF. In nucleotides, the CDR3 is TGCGCCAGCAGCTTATCCGGGACAGGGCCCTACGAGCAGTACTTC.

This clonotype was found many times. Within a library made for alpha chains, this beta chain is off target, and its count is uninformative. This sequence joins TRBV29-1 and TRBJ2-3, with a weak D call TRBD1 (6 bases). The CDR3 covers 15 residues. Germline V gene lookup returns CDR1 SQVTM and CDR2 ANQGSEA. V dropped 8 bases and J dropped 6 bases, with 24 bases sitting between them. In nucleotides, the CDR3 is TGCAGCCCATTTCAGCTCAGGGGCCCCGGGGATACGCAGTATTTT. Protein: CSPFQLRGPGDTQYF.

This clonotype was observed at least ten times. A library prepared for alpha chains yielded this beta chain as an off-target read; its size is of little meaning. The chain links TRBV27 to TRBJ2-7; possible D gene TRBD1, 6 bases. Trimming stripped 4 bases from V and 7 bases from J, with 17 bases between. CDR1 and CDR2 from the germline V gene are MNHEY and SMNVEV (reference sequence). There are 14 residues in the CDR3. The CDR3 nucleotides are TGTGCCAGCAGTTATCAGGGTCCCAGGGGAGAGCAGTACTTC. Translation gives CASSYQGPRGEQYF.

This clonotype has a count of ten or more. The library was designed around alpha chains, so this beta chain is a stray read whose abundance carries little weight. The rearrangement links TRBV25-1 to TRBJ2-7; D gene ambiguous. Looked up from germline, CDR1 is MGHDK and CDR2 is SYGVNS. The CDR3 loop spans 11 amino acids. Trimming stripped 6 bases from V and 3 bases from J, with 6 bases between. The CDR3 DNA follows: TGTGCCAGCAGCTACGTCTACGAGCAGTACTTC. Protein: CASSYVYEQYF.

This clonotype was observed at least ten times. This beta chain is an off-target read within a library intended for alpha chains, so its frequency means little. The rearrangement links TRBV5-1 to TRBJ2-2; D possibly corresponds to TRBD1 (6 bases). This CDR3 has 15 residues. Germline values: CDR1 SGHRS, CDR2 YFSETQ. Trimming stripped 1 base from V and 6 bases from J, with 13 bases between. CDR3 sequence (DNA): TGCGCCAGCAGCTTGACCTCAGGGGTAGCCGGGGAGCTGTTTTTT. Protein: CASSLTSGVAGELFF.

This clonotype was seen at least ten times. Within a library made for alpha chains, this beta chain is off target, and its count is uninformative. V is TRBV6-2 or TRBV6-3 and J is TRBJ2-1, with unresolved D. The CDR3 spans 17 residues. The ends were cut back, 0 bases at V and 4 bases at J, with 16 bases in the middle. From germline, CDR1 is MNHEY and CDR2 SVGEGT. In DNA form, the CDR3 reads TGTGCCAGCAGTTACTCATTACGCCCGCGACCTTACAATGAGCAGTTCTTC. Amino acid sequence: CASSYSLRPRPYNEQFF.

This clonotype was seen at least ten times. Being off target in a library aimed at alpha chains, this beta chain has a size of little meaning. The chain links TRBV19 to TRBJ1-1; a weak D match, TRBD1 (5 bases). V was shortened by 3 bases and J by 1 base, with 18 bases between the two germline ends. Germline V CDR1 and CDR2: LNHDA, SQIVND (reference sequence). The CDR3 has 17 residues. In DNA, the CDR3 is TGTGCCAGTAGTATTGCCCCGACACAGGCACGGAACACTGAAGCTTTCTTT. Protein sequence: CASSIAPTQARNTEAFF. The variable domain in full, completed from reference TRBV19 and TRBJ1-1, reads DGGITQSPKYLFRKEGQNVTLSCEQNLNHDAMYWYRQDPGQGLRLIYYSQIVNDFQKGDIAEGYSVSREKKESFPLTVTSAQKNPTAFYLCASSIAPTQARNTEAFFGQGTRLTVV.

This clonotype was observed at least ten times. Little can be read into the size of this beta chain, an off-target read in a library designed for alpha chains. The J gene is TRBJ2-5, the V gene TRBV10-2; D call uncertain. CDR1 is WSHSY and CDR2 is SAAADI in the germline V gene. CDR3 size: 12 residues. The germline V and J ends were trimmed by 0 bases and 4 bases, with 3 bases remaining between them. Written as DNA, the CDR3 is TGCGCCAGCAGTGAGTCGGGAGAGACCCAGTACTTC. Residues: CASSESGETQYF.

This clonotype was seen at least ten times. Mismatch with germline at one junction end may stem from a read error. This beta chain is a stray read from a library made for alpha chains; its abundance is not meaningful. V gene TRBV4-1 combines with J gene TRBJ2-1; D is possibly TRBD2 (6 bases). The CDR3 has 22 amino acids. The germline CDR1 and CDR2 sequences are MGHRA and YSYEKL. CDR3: CASSQVLGGCCEGLLASAEGHF. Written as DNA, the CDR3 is TGCGCCAGCAGCCAAGTACTTGGTGGGTGTTGTGAGGGGCTTCTTGCCTCCGCGGAGGGGCATTTC.

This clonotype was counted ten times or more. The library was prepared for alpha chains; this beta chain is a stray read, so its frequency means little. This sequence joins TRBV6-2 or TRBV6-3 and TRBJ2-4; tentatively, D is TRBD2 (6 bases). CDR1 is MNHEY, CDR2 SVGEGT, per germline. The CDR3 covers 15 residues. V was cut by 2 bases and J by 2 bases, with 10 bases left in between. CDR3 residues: CASSYPGGSKNIQYF. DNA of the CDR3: TGTGCCAGCAGTTACCCCGGAGGGTCCAAAAACATTCAGTACTTC.

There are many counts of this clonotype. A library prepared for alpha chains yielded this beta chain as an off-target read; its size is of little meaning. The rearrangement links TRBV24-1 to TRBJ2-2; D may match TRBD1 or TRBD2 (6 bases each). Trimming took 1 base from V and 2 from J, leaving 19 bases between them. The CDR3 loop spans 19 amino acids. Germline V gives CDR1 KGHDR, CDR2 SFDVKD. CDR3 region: CATSDLGGSSGTNTGELFF. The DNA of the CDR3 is TGTGCCACCAGTGATTTAGGGGGGTCCAGCGGTACAAACACCGGGGAGCTGTTTTTT.

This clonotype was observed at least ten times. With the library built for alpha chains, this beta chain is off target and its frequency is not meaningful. The CDR3 DNA sequence: TGCAGTGCTGGGGGGGGACTAGCGGGAGTCAATGAGCAGTTCTTC. Amino acid sequence: CSAGGGLAGVNEQFF. This chain links TRBV20-1 with TRBJ2-1, with 14 positions matching TRBD2. Germline assignment: CDR1 DFQATT and CDR2 SNEGSKA (reference sequence). The CDR3 consists of 15 residues. Trimming at V came to 5 bases and at J to 6 bases, leaving 6 bases not matched to a gene.

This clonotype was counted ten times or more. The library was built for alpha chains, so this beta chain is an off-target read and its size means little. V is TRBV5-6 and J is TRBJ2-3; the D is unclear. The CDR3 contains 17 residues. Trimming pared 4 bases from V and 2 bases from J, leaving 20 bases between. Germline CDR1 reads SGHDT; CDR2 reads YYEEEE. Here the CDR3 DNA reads TGTGCCAGCAGCGCGGCTGGTGGCACAGCCAACACAGATACGCAGTATTTT. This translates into CASSAAGGTANTDTQYF.

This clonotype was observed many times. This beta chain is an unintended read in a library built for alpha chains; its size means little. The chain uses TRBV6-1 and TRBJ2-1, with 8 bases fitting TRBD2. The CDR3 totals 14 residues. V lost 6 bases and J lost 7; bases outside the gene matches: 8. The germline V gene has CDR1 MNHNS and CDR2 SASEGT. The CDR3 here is CASRRAGAENEQFF. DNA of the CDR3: TGTGCCAGCAGGAGAGCGGGAGCGGAAAATGAGCAGTTCTTC.

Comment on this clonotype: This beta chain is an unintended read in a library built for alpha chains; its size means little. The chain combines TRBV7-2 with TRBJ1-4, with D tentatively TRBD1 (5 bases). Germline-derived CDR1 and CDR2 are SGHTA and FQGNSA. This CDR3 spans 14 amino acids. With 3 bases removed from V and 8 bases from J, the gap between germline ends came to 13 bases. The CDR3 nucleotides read TGTGCCAGCAGCTTCGGGGGTTCGAGGGAAAAACTGTTTTTT. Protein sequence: CASSFGGSREKLFF. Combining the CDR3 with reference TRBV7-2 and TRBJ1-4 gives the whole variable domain GAGVSQSPSNKVTEKGKDVELRCDPISGHTALYWYRQSLGQGLEFLIYFQGNSAPDKSGLPSDRFSAERTGGSVSTLTIQRTQQEDSAVYLCASSFGGSREKLFFGSGTQLSVL.

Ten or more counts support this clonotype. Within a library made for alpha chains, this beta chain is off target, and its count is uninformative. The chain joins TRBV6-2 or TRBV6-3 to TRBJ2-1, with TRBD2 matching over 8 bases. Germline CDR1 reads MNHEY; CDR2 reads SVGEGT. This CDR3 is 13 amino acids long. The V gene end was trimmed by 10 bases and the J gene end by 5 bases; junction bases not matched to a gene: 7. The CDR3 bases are TGTGCCACCGAAGCGGGGGTCAACAATGAGCAGTTCTTC. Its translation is CATEAGVNNEQFF.

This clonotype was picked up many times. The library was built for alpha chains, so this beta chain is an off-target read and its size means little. Written as DNA, the CDR3 is TGTGCCACCAGCAGAGAGGGAGAGAGCTACGAGCAGTACTTC. Its translation is CATSREGESYEQYF. This rearrangement joins TRBV15 to TRBJ2-7; a possible D gene is TRBD2 (5 bases). This CDR3 region has 14 residues. In germline, CDR1 is LNHNV, CDR2 YYDKDF (reference sequence). V was clipped by 0 bases and J by 3 bases, with 9 bases between them.